These 26 T cell receptor beta chains came from one sample sequenced in a study of blood T cell repertoires in COVID-19. Sequencing was performed with immunoSEQ multiplex PCR; in TCRdb, only in-frame clones are kept and a portion is missing. The table shows about 280,000 clones, with about 82% occurring only once. Sequencing used peripheral blood. The receptors originated from a man in his forties or fifties with active or convalescent COVID-19.

The chain recombines TRBV12-3 or TRBV12-4 with TRBJ2-7; perhaps TRBD1 as D (6 bases). The CDR3 spans 13 residues. V lost 5 bases and J 6 bases, leaving 14 bases between the germline ends. This CDR3 is CASSGRDIAEQYF. DNA of the CDR3: TGTGCCAGCAGTGGACGGGACATAGCCGAGCAGTACTTC.

This clone showed up just once. The V call is TRBV5-6, the J call TRBJ2-7; perhaps TRBD1 as D (6 bases). With 1 base removed from V and 5 bases from J, the gap between germline ends came to 13 bases. This CDR3 is 14 amino acids long. CDR1 is SGHDT, CDR2 YYEEEE, per germline. The CDR3 DNA is TGTGCCAGCAGCTTGCTTGCAGGGGTTAACGAGCAGTACTTC. This gives the protein CASSLLAGVNEQYF. The full variable domain, rest sourced from reference TRBV5-6 and TRBJ2-7, is DAGVTQSPTHLIKTRGQQVTLRCSPKSGHDTVSWYQQALGQGPQFIFQYYEEEERQRGNFPDRFSGHQFPNYSSELNVNALLLGDSALYLCASSLLAGVNEQYFGPGTRLTVT.

J is TRBJ2-7 and V is TRBV5-4, with D uncertain. V was clipped by 1 base and J by 1 base, with 6 bases between them. There are 13 residues in the CDR3. Germline values: CDR1 SGHNT, CDR2 YYREEE (reference sequence). In nucleotides, the CDR3 is TGTGCCAGCAGCTTGCCCAATTCCTACGAGCAGTACTTC. It yields the protein CASSLPNSYEQYF.

V and J are TRBV30 and TRBJ1-6; 7 positions match TRBD1. CDR1 and CDR2 (germline): GTSNPN, SVGIG (reference sequence). J was trimmed by 8 bases and V by 3 bases; bases with no gene match: 10. The CDR3 spans 15 residues. The CDR3 nucleotides read TGTGCCTGGAGGCGTTACAGGGGAATTGATTCACCCCTCCACTTT. Translation gives CAWRRYRGIDSPLHF. Using reference TRBV30 and TRBJ1-6 for the parts outside the CDR3, the full variable domain is SQTIHQWPATLVQPVGSPLSLECTVEGTSNPNLYWYRQAAGRGLQLLFYSVGIGQISSEVPQNLSASRPQDRQFILSSKKLLLSDSGFYLCAWRRYRGIDSPLHFGNGTRLTVT.

This clone was found a few times. The chain is built from TRBV5-1 and TRBJ1-2, with a possible D match to TRBD1 (6 bases). From germline, CDR1 is SGHRS and CDR2 YFSETQ. The CDR3 has 15 residues. Trimming took off 3 bases at V and 8 bases at J, with 20 bases between the two ends. Here the CDR3 DNA reads TGCGCCAGCAGCTCCCTTTCGGCAGGGGCGAAGGGCTACACCTTC. Its translation: CASSSLSAGAKGYTF. Complete variable domain (other parts from reference TRBV5-1 and TRBJ1-2): KAGVTQTPRYLIKTRGQQVTLSCSPISGHRSVSWYQQTPGQGLQFLFEYFSETQRNKGNFPGRFSGRQFSNSRSEMNVSTLELGDSALYLCASSSLSAGAKGYTFGSGTRLTVV.

This clone was recorded a few times. The V gene is TRBV29-1, the J gene TRBJ2-7; 8 bases map to TRBD1. Per the germline V gene, CDR1 is SQVTM and CDR2 is ANQGSEA. The junction had 8 bases not matched to a gene; V was cut back by 7 bases and J by 3 bases. This CDR3 contains 13 residues. CDR3 in amino acids: CSANRGSGYEQYF. The CDR3 DNA sequence: TGCAGCGCCAACAGGGGGTCAGGCTACGAGCAGTACTTC.

The V gene is TRBV7-9, the J gene TRBJ2-3, with TRBD2 identical over 13 bases. The CDR3 contains 17 residues. J was trimmed by 3 bases and V by 5 bases; bases with no gene match: 8. The V gene's germline CDR1 is SEHNR and CDR2 FQNEAQ (reference sequence). In DNA form, the CDR3 reads TGTGCCAGCAGCCCCCACACTAGCGGGAGGGGTACAGATACGCAGTATTTT. Translation: CASSPHTSGRGTDTQYF.

The chain employs TRBV20-1 and TRBJ2-7; the D is unclear. The CDR3 contains 11 residues. Germline V lookup: CDR1 DFQATT, CDR2 SNEGSKA (reference sequence). V lost 3 bases and J lost 6, with 9 bases in between. Here the CDR3 DNA reads TGCAGTGCTAGCCTGCAGCGCGAGCAGTACTTC. It translates to CSASLQREQYF.

This rearrangement joins TRBV5-4 to TRBJ2-3; D may be TRBD1 (5 bases). CDR1 and CDR2 from the germline V gene are SGHNT and YYREEE (reference sequence). V lost 0 bases to trimming and J lost 5 bases, with 7 bases between them. This CDR3 is built from 13 residues. The CDR3 sequence is CASSLGGVDTQYF. The CDR3 DNA follows: TGTGCCAGCAGCTTGGGGGGCGTAGATACGCAGTATTTT.

The chain couples TRBV6-5 to TRBJ2-2; D might be TRBD1 (6 bases). Germline V CDR1 and CDR2: MNHEY, SVGAGI. The V gene lost 7 bases and the J gene lost 4 bases, with 16 bases spanning the gap. The CDR3 is made up of 15 amino acids. CDR3 coding DNA: TGTGCCAGCACGAGGGAGACAGGATCCACCGGGGAGCTGTTTTTT. This translates into CASTRETGSTGELFF.

The CDR3 is CASSSGLAGGNIQYF. The CDR3 nucleotides are TGTGCCAGCAGCTCGGGACTAGCGGGAGGAAACATTCAGTACTTC. The V and J genes are TRBV7-9 and TRBJ2-4; 15 bases are shared with TRBD2. This CDR3 has 15 amino acids. Germline V CDR1 and CDR2: SEHNR, FQNEAQ (reference sequence). Trimming cost V 4 bases and J 6 bases; bases outside gene matches: 1. Full variable domain (remainder filled in from reference TRBV7-9 and TRBJ2-4): DTGVSQNPRHKITKRGQNVTFRCDPISEHNRLYWYRQTLGQGPEFLTYFQNEAQLEKSRLLSDRFSAERPKGSFSTLEIQRTEQGDSAMYLCASSSGLAGGNIQYFGAGTRLSVL.

In its sample, this clone was seen once. The CDR3 loop is CASSPGQVDHYGYTF. DNA for the CDR3: TGCGCCAGCAGCCCGGGACAGGTCGATCATTATGGCTACACCTTC. The chain joins TRBV5-1 to TRBJ1-2; 8 bases agree with TRBD1. The CDR3 loop spans 15 amino acids. CDR1 is SGHRS, CDR2 YFSETQ, per germline. J lost 5 bases, V lost 4 bases, and 10 bases had no gene match.

The V call is TRBV5-5, the J call TRBJ1-1; D not resolved. The V and J ends lost 4 bases and 6 bases respectively, with 10 bases between them. The CDR3 is made up of 12 amino acids. Germline values: CDR1 SGHKS, CDR2 YYEKEE (reference sequence). The CDR3 DNA reads TGTGCCAGCAGCGCGGGTTATCCTGAAGCTTTCTTT. This encodes CASSAGYPEAFF. Complete variable domain (other parts from reference TRBV5-5 and TRBJ1-1): DAGVTQSPTHLIKTRGQQVTLRCSPISGHKSVSWYQQVLGQGPQFIFQYYEKEERGRGNFPDRFSARQFPNYSSELNVNALLLGDSALYLCASSAGYPEAFFGQGTRLTVV.

The V call is TRBV30, the J call TRBJ2-2; TRBD1 agrees at 9 bases. The junction had 8 bases not matched to a gene; V was cut back by 0 bases and J by 0 bases. Germline CDR1 reads GTSNPN; CDR2 reads SVGIG (reference sequence). The CDR3 length is 18 residues. CDR3 region: CAWSVDSGQGPNTGELFF. DNA of the CDR3: TGTGCCTGGAGTGTAGATTCGGGACAGGGACCGAACACCGGGGAGCTGTTTTTT.

The CDR3 reads CASSQGGSYSGNTIYF. The CDR3 coding sequence is TGTGCCAGCAGCCAAGGGGGCTCCTACTCTGGAAACACCATATATTTT. The chain joins TRBV3-1 (or the pseudogene TRBV3-2) to TRBJ1-3, with D perhaps matching TRBD1 (5 bases). V dropped 1 base and J dropped 0 bases, with 10 bases sitting between them. There are 16 residues in the CDR3. The germline CDR1 and CDR2 sequences are LGHDT and YNNKEL (reference sequence).

The V and J genes are TRBV30 and TRBJ2-7, with a weak D call TRBD2 (5 bases). This CDR3 is 12 amino acids long. Germline V gene lookup returns CDR1 GTSNPN and CDR2 SVGIG (reference sequence). Trimming left V 2 bases short and J 9 bases short, with 14 bases between. The CDR3 protein is CAWSPGAAGQYF. DNA for the CDR3: TGTGCCTGGAGTCCCGGAGCCGCGGGGCAGTACTTC.

The genes are TRBV18 and TRBJ2-2; D gene unclear. Germline V gives CDR1 KGHSH, CDR2 LQKENI. Trimming cost V 0 bases and J 5 bases, with 13 bases left between them. The CDR3 is made up of 16 amino acids. The CDR3 loop is CASSPPGQTRTGELFF. Here the CDR3 DNA reads TGTGCCAGCTCACCACCGGGTCAAACGAGGACCGGGGAGCTGTTTTTT. Filled out from reference TRBV18 and TRBJ2-2, the complete variable domain reads NAGVMQNPRHLVRRRGQEARLRCSPMKGHSHVYWYRQLPEEGLKFMVYLQKENIIDESGMPKERFSAEFPKEGPSILRIQQVVRGDSAAYFCASSPPGQTRTGELFFGEGSRLTVL.

This clone was picked up one time. The CDR3 sequence: CASSESPGQGGIYGYTF. The CDR3 nucleotides are TGTGCCAGCAGTGAATCTCCGGGACAGGGAGGTATCTATGGCTACACCTTC. The gene calls are TRBV25-1 and TRBJ1-2; 9 bases fit TRBD1. The CDR3 covers 17 residues. V was pared by 1 base and J by 4 bases, with 10 bases of the junction left unmatched. Per germline, CDR1 MGHDK and CDR2 SYGVNS.

The chain combines TRBV10-1 with TRBJ2-7, with TRBD1 identical over 9 bases. Germline V lookup: CDR1 WNHNN, CDR2 SYGVQD (reference sequence). The J segment lost 0 bases and the V segment lost 5 bases, leaving 5 bases of the junction unmatched. CDR3 size: 15 residues. The CDR3 DNA sequence: TGCGCCAGCAGTAGCGGGACAGGGTTCTCCTACGAGCAGTACTTC. It yields the protein CASSSGTGFSYEQYF.

The chain is built from TRBV5-5 and TRBJ1-4; D not resolved. The CDR3 sequence is 15 residues long. Germline V gives CDR1 SGHKS, CDR2 YYEKEE (reference sequence). Trimming cost V 5 bases and J 5 bases, with 16 bases left between them. CDR3 bases: TGTGCCAGCAGTCTGACCCTTCAGGAAAATGAAAAACTGTTTTTT. Its translation is CASSLTLQENEKLFF. Full variable domain (missing parts from reference TRBV5-5 and TRBJ1-4): DAGVTQSPTHLIKTRGQQVTLRCSPISGHKSVSWYQQVLGQGPQFIFQYYEKEERGRGNFPDRFSARQFPNYSSELNVNALLLGDSALYLCASSLTLQENEKLFFGSGTQLSVL.

In its sample, this clone was seen a few times. The chain uses TRBV6-2 or TRBV6-3 and TRBJ1-5; D is unclear. Germline CDR1 and CDR2: MNHEY and SVGEGT. With 0 bases removed from V and 8 bases from J, the gap between germline ends came to 5 bases. The CDR3 spans 12 residues. The CDR3 region is CASSYSSKPQHF. DNA of the CDR3: TGTGCCAGCAGTTACTCGAGTAAGCCCCAGCATTTT.

This clone came up a few times. The V and J genes are TRBV10-2 and TRBJ1-1, with 7 bases matching TRBD1. V shed 6 bases and J 5 bases; nucleotides not matched to a gene: 6. Germline V lookup: CDR1 WSHSY, CDR2 SAAADI. The CDR3 is 13 amino acids. CDR3 sequence (DNA): TGCGCCAGCAGAATTTTACAGGGGACTGAAGCTTTCTTT. It yields the protein CASRILQGTEAFF.

The V and J genes are TRBV10-3 and TRBJ2-2; possibly TRBD2 for D (6 bases). V was clipped by 6 bases and J by 3 bases, with 20 bases between them. The CDR3 has 17 residues. Germline V gives CDR1 ENHRY, CDR2 SYGVKD. CDR3 sequence reads: CAIRDPSGGTHTGELFF. The CDR3 nucleotides read TGTGCCATCAGGGATCCTAGTGGCGGGACGCACACCGGGGAGCTGTTTTTT.

This rearrangement joins TRBV7-2 to TRBJ2-7; 8 positions agree with TRBD2. In germline, CDR1 is SGHTA, CDR2 FQGNSA. Trimming cost V 5 bases and J 6 bases; bases outside gene matches: 12. This CDR3 spans 15 amino acids. CDR3 loop: CASSPRPAGEVEQYF. The CDR3 DNA reads as TGTGCCAGCAGCCCTCGACCAGCGGGAGAGGTCGAGCAGTACTTC.

This clone came up once. The chain uses TRBV19 and TRBJ1-2; 9 nucleotides line up with TRBD1. V dropped 7 bases and J dropped 4; count of bases not matched to a gene: 13. Germline V CDR1 and CDR2: LNHDA, SQIVND (reference sequence). CDR3 size: 16 residues. The CDR3 nucleotides read TGTGCCAGTACCACCTCATGGGGACAGGGAGTCTATGGCTACACCTTC. As protein: CASTTSWGQGVYGYTF.

The chain joins TRBV6-5 to TRBJ1-1, with 8 bases lining up with TRBD1. This CDR3 is 14 amino acids long. V lost 5 bases, J lost 5 bases, and 7 bases stayed unmatched. Germline CDR1 is MNHEY and CDR2 is SVGAGI. CDR3 DNA: TGTGCCAGCAGTCGCAGGACAGGGAGGACTGAAGCTTTCTTT. Encoded protein: CASSRRTGRTEAFF.